A selection of T cell receptor beta chains follows, all from one sample in a study of Graves' ophthalmopathy and Graves' hyperthyroidism. MiXCR was run by TCRdb on the multiplex PCR reads, yielding one entry per CDR3 protein. The sample includes tens of thousands of distinct CDR3 sequences, less than 65% of them seen just once. The sample taken for sequencing was peripheral blood. Every receptor here comes from an adult woman with Graves' ophthalmopathy. Both conserved end residues are part of each CDR3. Fields, in order: J gene, V gene, D gene, clone size, CDR3 DNA, CDR3 protein. A D gene is named only where the DNA matches it firmly. Not every row has a clone size; where given, it reads once, few, many or a size class.

J: TRBJ2-1; V: TRBV29-1; D: NA; size: medium-sized; DNA: TGCTCCGAGGTACGGGGCCAAAATGAGCAGTTCTTC; CDR3: CSEVRGQNEQFF
J: TRBJ2-2; V: TRBV24-1; D: NA; size: NA; DNA: TGTGCCACCAGGGAGCTGGTTTTT; CDR3: CATRELVF
J: TRBJ2-3; V: TRBV7-9; D: TRBD2; size: many; DNA: TGTGCCAGCAGCCAGGGACTAGTTTTGGATACGCAGTATTTT; CDR3: CASSQGLVLDTQYF
J: TRBJ2-1; V: TRBV9; D: TRBD1; size: NA; DNA: TGTGCCAGCAGCACGAGGGACAGGGCTAGCACAGATACGCAGTTCTTC; CDR3: CASSTRDRASTDTQFF
J: TRBJ2-1; V: TRBV6-5; D: TRBD1; size: many; DNA: TGTGCCAGCAGATACTCGGGACAGAACAATGAGCAGTTCTTC; CDR3: CASRYSGQNNEQFF
J: TRBJ2-3; V: TRBV19; D: NA; size: many; DNA: TGTGCCAATAGTAGTGGGCCGGGGGCTGGGACAGATACGCAGTATTTT; CDR3: CANSSGPGAGTDTQYF
J: TRBJ2-3; V: TRBV6-5; D: TRBD2; size: many; DNA: TGTGCCAGCAGTTTCCTCCTGGGGGGGGTGGGTACGCAGTATTTT; CDR3: CASSFLLGGVGTQYF
J: TRBJ2-7; V: TRBV9; D: TRBD2; size: few; DNA: TGTGCCAGCAGCGTAGCAAGCGGGATGGAAGAGCAGTACTTC; CDR3: CASSVASGMEEQYF
J: TRBJ2-7; V: TRBV11-3; D: NA; size: many; DNA: TGTGCCAGCACCCCTAGTTCTAGCTCGAGGACCTACGAGCAGTACTTC; CDR3: CASTPSSSSRTYEQYF
J: TRBJ2-2; V: TRBV20-1; D: NA; size: NA; DNA: TGCAGTGCTAGCATCAGGACTGGCTACACCGGGGAGCTGTTTTTT; CDR3: CSASIRTGYTGELFF
J: TRBJ2-3; V: TRBV28; D: TRBD2; size: NA; DNA: TGTGCCAGCCTAACGGCTAGCGGGATGATGGATACGCAGTATTTT; CDR3: CASLTASGMMDTQYF
J: TRBJ1-5; V: TRBV7-8; D: TRBD1; size: many; DNA: TGTGCCAGCAGCTTAGCTGGGAGAAGACAGGGGAGAGTTCAGCCCCAGCATTTT; CDR3: CASSLAGRRQGRVQPQHF
J: TRBJ1-2; V: TRBV15; D: NA; size: NA; DNA: TGTGCCACCAGCAGAGATCTAGGAAACACCTTC; CDR3: CATSRDLGNTF
J: TRBJ1-1; V: TRBV19; D: NA; size: many; DNA: TGTGCCAGTAGTCATATCCAGGGCGGAAACACTGAAGCTTTCTTT; CDR3: CASSHIQGGNTEAFF
J: TRBJ2-4; V: TRBV28; D: NA; size: NA; DNA: TGTGCCAGCAGTGTGTTGAGCGGAAGGGCAGACAAAAACATTCAGTACTTC; CDR3: CASSVLSGRADKNIQYF
J: TRBJ1-3; V: TRBV24-1; D: NA; size: many; DNA: TGTGCCACCCAGGGCCCCCCTGGAAACACCATATATTTT; CDR3: CATQGPPGNTIYF
J: TRBJ2-1; V: TRBV7-9; D: NA; size: NA; DNA: TGTGCCAGCAGCAAAGGACAAGACAATGAGCAGTTCTTC; CDR3: CASSKGQDNEQFF
J: TRBJ1-2; V: TRBV6-5; D: NA; size: many; DNA: TGTGCCAGCAGTTTCGCCGGGACATTGGAATTC; CDR3: CASSFAGTLEF
J: TRBJ1-2; V: TRBV7-2; D: NA; size: medium-sized; DNA: TGTGCCAGCAGCTTATACGGAAGGGACTATGGCTACACCTTC; CDR3: CASSLYGRDYGYTF
J: TRBJ1-1; V: TRBV6-7; D: NA; size: NA; DNA: TGTGCCAGCAGTTACCCCGGGACGAACACTGAAGCTTTCTTT; CDR3: CASSYPGTNTEAFF
J: TRBJ2-6; V: TRBV6-5; D: NA; size: many; DNA: TGTGCCAGCAGTGACCCGGTTGGCACTGGGGCCAACGTCCTGACTTTC; CDR3: CASSDPVGTGANVLTF
J: TRBJ2-5; V: TRBV5-6; D: TRBD2; size: many; DNA: TGTGCCAGCAGCCCGAGACGGACGGGAGGGACCCAGTACTTC; CDR3: CASSPRRTGGTQYF
J: TRBJ2-2; V: TRBV4-3; D: TRBD1; size: many; DNA: TGCGCCAGCAGCCTGACAGGGGAACGCGGGGAGCTGTTTTTT; CDR3: CASSLTGERGELFF
J: TRBJ2-3; V: TRBV7-3; D: TRBD2; size: NA; DNA: TGTGCCAGCAGTCAGAGTGCGGGAGCCTATGAGCAGTATTTT; CDR3: CASSQSAGAYEQYF
J: TRBJ1-3; V: TRBV7-9; D: NA; size: NA; DNA: TGTGCCAGCAGTCGACGAGACGGAAACACCATATATTTT; CDR3: CASSRRDGNTIYF
J: TRBJ1-4; V: TRBV29-1; D: TRBD1; size: NA; DNA: TGCAGCCGGGACAGGCGTAGTGAAAAACTGTTTTTT; CDR3: CSRDRRSEKLFF
J: TRBJ2-1; V: TRBV7-6; D: NA; size: NA; DNA: TGTGCCAGCAGCCCGGGGAATGAGCAGTTCTTC; CDR3: CASSPGNEQFF
J: TRBJ1-5; V: TRBV7-8; D: NA; size: many; DNA: TGTGCCAGCAGCTTAACTGTGGGGGGCCTTAATCAGCCCCAGCATTTT; CDR3: CASSLTVGGLNQPQHF
J: TRBJ2-2; V: TRBV30; D: NA; size: NA; DNA: TGTGCCTGGGGGGGAGTCACCGGGGAGCTGTTTTTT; CDR3: CAWGGVTGELFF
J: TRBJ2-2; V: TRBV2; D: TRBD2; size: NA; DNA: TGTGCCAGCAGCGAGACTAGCGGGACGCACACCGGGGAGCTGTTTTTT; CDR3: CASSETSGTHTGELFF
J: TRBJ2-3; V: TRBV15; D: TRBD1; size: NA; DNA: TGTGCCACCAGACCGGACAGGGCGGGCACAGATACGCAGTATTTT; CDR3: CATRPDRAGTDTQYF
J: TRBJ2-3; V: TRBV2; D: NA; size: NA; DNA: TGTGCCACGTCCGAGGAGATGTCTGTTGATACGCAGTATTTT; CDR3: CATSEEMSVDTQYF
J: TRBJ2-7; V: TRBV20-1; D: NA; size: many; DNA: TGCAGTGCTAGAGGTCCTGGGAGACTAGAGTCCCCTAGTACTTACGAGCAGTACTTC; CDR3: CSARGPGRLESPSTYEQYF
J: TRBJ1-3; V: TRBV7-2; D: NA; size: many; DNA: TGTGCCAGCAGCTTATGGGCAGGGACCTCTGGAAACACCATATATTTT; CDR3: CASSLWAGTSGNTIYF
J: TRBJ2-2; V: TRBV5-6; D: NA; size: NA; DNA: TGTGCCAGCAGCTTGGGAGGAGGGTACACCAGGGAGCTGTTTTTT; CDR3: CASSLGGGYTRELFF
J: TRBJ2-5; V: TRBV29-1; D: NA; size: NA; DNA: TGCAGCGTTGAGTTGGACAGTCAGGTGGAGACCCAGTACTTC; CDR3: CSVELDSQVETQYF
J: TRBJ1-2; V: TRBV28; D: NA; size: few; DNA: TGTGCCTCGGAGGGGCGGGGCGACTATGGCTACACCTTC; CDR3: CASEGRGDYGYTF
J: TRBJ1-2; V: TRBV28; D: TRBD1; size: many; DNA: TGTGCCAGCACCCCAGGGGGTGTCGATGGCTACACCTTC; CDR3: CASTPGGVDGYTF
J: TRBJ2-5; V: TRBV20-1; D: TRBD2; size: many; DNA: TGCAGTGTCCTGACTAGCGGGAGGGCCGATGGGACCCAGTACTTC; CDR3: CSVLTSGRADGTQYF
J: TRBJ2-7; V: TRBV29-1; D: NA; size: many; DNA: TGCAGCGTTGAGGGGCAGGGCCCCTACGAGCAGTACTTC; CDR3: CSVEGQGPYEQYF
J: TRBJ2-2; V: TRBV12-3/TRBV12-4; D: TRBD1; size: once; DNA: TGTGCCAGCAGTCCATCCGGGACAGGGGACGGGGAGCTGTTTTTT; CDR3: CASSPSGTGDGELFF
J: TRBJ2-7; V: TRBV9; D: NA; size: NA; DNA: TGTGCCAGCAGCGTAGCCAACGGCCAATACGAGCAGTACTTC; CDR3: CASSVANGQYEQYF
J: TRBJ1-5; V: TRBV6-2/TRBV6-3; D: TRBD1; size: NA; DNA: TGTGCCAGCAGGGCGACAGGGGCCGGTCAGCCCCAGCGTTTT; CDR3: CASRATGAGQPQRF
J: TRBJ2-1; V: TRBV5-1; D: TRBD1; size: NA; DNA: TGCGCCAGCAGCTTGGAGGGACAGGGGGCGAGGGAGCAGTTCTTC; CDR3: CASSLEGQGAREQFF
J: TRBJ1-1; V: TRBV10-1; D: NA; size: NA; DNA: TGCGCCAGCTCCCGGGATGTTGTAGCTGAAGCTTTCTTT; CDR3: CASSRDVVAEAFF
J: TRBJ2-2; V: TRBV5-1; D: TRBD2; size: many; DNA: TGCGCCAGCGGGCGGGAGGGTTCGAACACCGGGGAGCTGTTTTTT; CDR3: CASGREGSNTGELFF
J: TRBJ2-7; V: TRBV29-1; D: TRBD2; size: NA; DNA: TGCAGCGTTGAAGTAGGGCTAGCGGGAGCAAACGAGCAGTACTTC; CDR3: CSVEVGLAGANEQYF
J: TRBJ2-1; V: TRBV24-1; D: NA; size: NA; DNA: TGTGCCGCCGAAGGGACGGGATACAATGTGCAGTTCTTC; CDR3: CAAEGTGYNVQFF
J: TRBJ2-5; V: TRBV7-7; D: TRBD2; size: many; DNA: TGTGCTAGCAGCTCTTTAGCGGGGTCAGGGACCCAGTACTTC; CDR3: CASSSLAGSGTQYF